The rows below give T cell receptor beta chains drawn from one sample of a study of regulatory T cells in long-lasting Graves disease. TCRdb fed the multiplex PCR reads into MiXCR, producing one record per CDR3 protein. The sample lists about 540,000 distinct CDR3 sequences, 13% seen once, with roughly a tenth in the top ten. A further study also used this sample, focusing on T cells in Graves' hyperthyroidism and ophthalmopathy.

The sequences come from peripheral blood mononuclear cells (PBMCs), collected at new diagnosis, from a patient treated with antithyroid drugs. These receptors all stem from a man aged 30 to 39 with Graves disease. The CDR3 runs from the conserved cysteine through the conserved F or W. The D gene is left open where the match is weak. Not every row has a clone size; where given, it reads once, few, many or a size class.

clone_size	v_call	j_call	d_call	cdr3_nt	cdr3_aa
many	TRBV27	TRBJ1-6	.	TGTGCCAGCAGTGACTTGGCAGGCCAAACTCCCCTCCACTTT	CASSDLAGQTPLHF
few	TRBV9	TRBJ2-1	.	TGTGCCAGCAGCGTAGGAGTAGCCCGGGATGAGCAGTTCTTC	CASSVGVARDEQFF
few	TRBV14	TRBJ1-2	.	TGTGCCAGCAGCCAAGGGTCTACGGGGAACTATGGCTACACCTTC	CASSQGSTGNYGYTF
many	TRBV12-3/TRBV12-4	TRBJ2-5	.	TGTGCCAGCAGTTTTTCCGCGGCGGGAAGGGGGGAGACCCAGTACTTC	CASSFSAAGRGETQYF
many	TRBV3-1	TRBJ2-7	.	TGTGCCAGCAGCCAAGTATCCGGATACGAGCAGTACTTC	CASSQVSGYEQYF
.	TRBV7-8	TRBJ2-3	TRBD2	TGTGCCAGCAGCTTTAGCGGGGGTCCCGCAGATACGCAGTATTTT	CASSFSGGPADTQYF
few	TRBV20-1	TRBJ2-5	.	TGCAGTGCTAGCCCCGCTCTAGCCGTGGAGACCCAGTACTTC	CSASPALAVETQYF
many	TRBV20-1	TRBJ1-1	.	TGCAGTGCCACCCCGGGAATGGACACTGAAGCTTTCTTT	CSATPGMDTEAFF
.	TRBV27	TRBJ1-5	.	TGTGCCAGCAGTTCTTTTCAGGGGAACGGAGATCAGCCCCAGCATTTT	CASSSFQGNGDQPQHF
.	TRBV11-2	TRBJ1-1	.	TGTGCCAGCAGCTTACGAGGTGCTGAAGCTTTCTTT	CASSLRGAEAFF
many	TRBV10-3	TRBJ2-5	.	TGTACCATCAAAGACAGTGGAGAGACCCAGTACTTC	CTIKDSGETQYF
many	TRBV29-1	TRBJ2-2	.	TGCAGCGTTGTTGTGGCGACAAGTCGCGAGCTGTTTTTT	CSVVVATSRELFF
few	TRBV6-1	TRBJ2-3	.	TGTGCCAGCAGTGAATTCAGGCTAGCAGACACAGATACGCAGTATTTT	CASSEFRLADTDTQYF
many	TRBV20-1	TRBJ1-1	.	TGCAGTGCTGGGGCGAGGGGGAACACTGAAGCTTTCTTT	CSAGARGNTEAFF
many	TRBV11-2	TRBJ1-5	TRBD1	TGTGCCAGCAGCGTTAGTACAGGGGATAATCAGCCCCAGCATTTT	CASSVSTGDNQPQHF
.	TRBV28	TRBJ2-5	TRBD2	TGTGCCAGCAGTTCAGGACTAGCGGGAGAGGGTGAGACCCAGTACTTC	CASSSGLAGEGETQYF